Shown below are 27 T cell receptor beta chains from a single sample sequenced in a study of blood T cells in healthy people across ages. Combining a sample-barcoded 5' primer with a J-beta primer mix, a second PCR ran for roughly 6 to 11 cycles. TCRdb re-analysed the 5' RACE reads in MiXCR, keeping a single row per CDR3 protein. The data show fewer than 1 million distinct CDR3 sequences, roughly 44% seen once. The sample was blood. The receptors originated from a man aged 55 to 69 in good health.

This clonotype was counted many times. The chain joins TRBV7-2 to TRBJ2-1; 7 bases are shared with TRBD1. This CDR3 is built from 13 residues. Germline values: CDR1 SGHTA, CDR2 FQGNSA. J lost 9 bases, V lost 3 bases, and 5 bases had no gene match. For the CDR3, the DNA is TGTGCCAGCAGCTTTACAGGGGCCGGTGAGCAGTTCTTC. As protein: CASSFTGAGEQFF.

The chain carries TRBV4-1 and TRBJ2-3, with 13 nucleotides matching TRBD2. V shed 0 bases and J 5 bases; nucleotides not matched to a gene: 14. Germline V gene data show CDR1 as MGHRA and CDR2 as YSYEKL. This CDR3 region has 20 residues. Here the CDR3 reads CASSQEGSLAGGTNRDTQYF. The CDR3 region has the DNA TGCGCCAGCAGCCAAGAAGGGTCACTAGCGGGGGGGACAAATCGAGATACGCAGTATTTT.

V gene TRBV11-2 combines with J gene TRBJ2-7, with TRBD2 matching over 12 bases. CDR1 is SGHAT, CDR2 FQNNGV, per germline. The V segment lost 1 base and the J segment 4 bases; nucleotides outside the gene matches: 2. This CDR3 region has 15 residues. The CDR3 DNA reads as TGTGCCAGCAGCTTAGTACTAGCGGGGGGTTACGAGCAGTACTTC. Translation gives CASSLVLAGGYEQYF.

V usage is TRBV20-1 and J usage is TRBJ1-2; 8 bases are shared with TRBD1. Germline V gene lookup returns CDR1 DFQATT and CDR2 SNEGSKA (reference sequence). The CDR3 has 13 amino acids. V dropped 0 bases and J dropped 13; count of bases not matched to a gene: 10. CDR3: CSARDRQGASPTF. In DNA, the CDR3 is TGCAGTGCTAGAGATAGGCAGGGGGCGAGTCCCACCTTC.

This chain joins TRBV25-1 and TRBJ1-1; 9 bases match TRBD1. J gave up 10 bases and V 4 bases, and 13 bases lay outside the gene matches. CDR3 length: 15 residues. Germline V gene sequence: CDR1 MGHDK, CDR2 SYGVNS. CDR3 nucleotide sequence: TGTGCCAGCAGTGCCCGGGACAGGGATAGCGTATTAGCTTTCTTT. This encodes CASSARDRDSVLAFF.

A word on this clonotype: Germline and junction disagree at one end, which may indicate a read error. The rearrangement uses TRBV6-2 or TRBV6-3 and TRBJ2-5; 8 nucleotides align to TRBD2. The DNA end favors TRBJ2-7, so the J call may be wrong. The germline gives CDR1 MNHEY, CDR2 SVGEGT. The CDR3 spans 15 residues. CDR3 sequence (DNA): TGTGCTAGCAGACCTACTAGCGGAGGAGCCTACGAGCAGTACTTC. Translation gives CASRPTSGGAYEQYF.

The chain has TRBV7-9 and TRBJ1-1, with no clear D. Trimming shortened V by 7 bases and J by 3 bases, and 9 bases separated the two germline ends. This CDR3 has 12 amino acids. The V gene's germline CDR1 is SEHNR and CDR2 FQNEAQ (reference sequence). CDR3 DNA: TGTGCCAGCACCCAGGCGGACACTGAAGCTTTCTTT. Its translation is CASTQADTEAFF. Drawing the rest from reference TRBV7-9 and TRBJ1-1, the complete variable domain is DTGVSQNPRHKITKRGQNVTFRCDPISEHNRLYWYRQTLGQGPEFLTYFQNEAQLEKSRLLSDRFSAERPKGSFSTLEIQRTEQGDSAMYLCASTQADTEAFFGQGTRLTVV.

The rearrangement links TRBV18 to TRBJ1-5; D call uncertain. V was cut by 3 bases and J by 0 bases, with 6 bases left in between. CDR3 length: 14 residues. CDR1 and CDR2 (germline): KGHSH, LQKENI. The CDR3 loop reads CASSPQISNQPQHF. The CDR3 DNA reads as TGTGCCAGCTCACCCCAGATTAGCAATCAGCCCCAGCATTTT.

The rearrangement joins TRBV27 to TRBJ2-1; unclear D gene. Trimming removed 5 bases from V and 8 bases from J, with 22 bases in between. This CDR3 is 16 amino acids long. Germline V gene lookup returns CDR1 MNHEY and CDR2 SMNVEV (reference sequence). For the CDR3, the DNA is TGTGCCAGCAGTCCGAAAAGCATGGTGGGCGTGTATGAGCAGTTCTTC. This translates into CASSPKSMVGVYEQFF.

In this sample, this clonotype turned up many times. The V and J genes are TRBV27 and TRBJ2-6; D uncertain. Looked up from germline, CDR1 is MNHEY and CDR2 is SMNVEV (reference sequence). V was trimmed by 0 bases and J by 1 base, leaving 10 bases between them. This CDR3 is built from 17 residues. CDR3 coding DNA: TGTGCCAGCAGTTTATCCGGTCTCCGGTCTGGGGCCAACGTCCTGACTTTC. Protein: CASSLSGLRSGANVLTF. The whole variable domain, filled in from reference TRBV27 and TRBJ2-6, reads EAQVTQNPRYLITVTGKKLTVTCSQNMNHEYMSWYRQDPGLGLRQIYYSMNVEVTDKGDVPEGYKVSRKEKRNFPLILESPSPNQTSLYFCASSLSGLRSGANVLTFGAGSRLTVL.

This clonotype was seen only a few times. This chain uses TRBV29-1 with TRBJ1-4; D call uncertain. The CDR3 spans 11 residues. In germline, CDR1 is SQVTM, CDR2 ANQGSEA. V gave up 3 bases and J gave up 8 bases, with 7 bases separating them. CDR3 sequence: CSVDSGEKLFF. In DNA, the CDR3 is TGCAGCGTTGATTCCGGGGAAAAACTGTTTTTT.

As for this clonotype: This may stem from a read error, because a much larger clone lies one nucleotide away. The chain is built from TRBV6-1 and TRBJ2-3, with TRBD2 identical over 7 bases. J was trimmed by 3 bases and V by 10 bases; bases with no gene match: 22. This CDR3 is 18 amino acids long. Per germline, CDR1 MNHNS and CDR2 SASEGT. The CDR3 DNA is TGTGCCAACAGCCCCGACCAGGGCAGGGAGGGAATGACAGATACGCAGTATTTT. This translates into CANSPDQGREGMTDTQYF.

This clonotype has a handful of counts. The DNA is left out, because the CDR3 cannot be placed on it with certainty; the CDR3 is given as TCRdb lists it. The J gene is TRBJ2-7, the V gene TRBV27; the D call of TRBD1 is as the table states it, not checked on the DNA. Germline V gives CDR1 MNHEY, CDR2 SMNVEV (reference sequence). The CDR3 length equals 14 residues, ends included. The CDR3 protein is CASSSSRGWNEQYF.

The rearrangement links TRBV7-2 to TRBJ2-7; tentative D call: TRBD1 (7 bases). Germline-derived CDR1 and CDR2 are SGHTA and FQGNSA. The CDR3 is 14 amino acids. V was trimmed by 5 bases and J by 6 bases, leaving 17 bases between them. The CDR3: CASSAPYRGGEQYF. The CDR3 DNA sequence: TGTGCCAGCAGCGCGCCATACAGGGGAGGCGAGCAGTACTTC.

CDR3 DNA sequence: TGCGCCAGCAGCTTGGCGGGAGGAGGGGACTCTCGGGGCTACACCTTC. Translated, it gives CASSLAGGGDSRGYTF. The chain recombines TRBV5-1 with TRBJ1-2; D may be TRBD1 (5 bases). The CDR3 loop spans 16 amino acids. Trimming took off 0 bases at V and 8 bases at J, with 20 bases between the two ends. From germline, CDR1 is SGHRS and CDR2 YFSETQ.

CDR3 DNA: TGTGCCAGCAGCTTAGTCCAGCCAGCGGGGCAAGAGACCCAGTACTTC. Amino acids: CASSLVQPAGQETQYF. The V and J genes are TRBV7-2 and TRBJ2-5; TRBD2 agrees at 7 bases. V trimming: 1 base; J trimming: 2 bases; junction bases outside the gene matches: 7. The CDR3 is 16 residues long. From germline, CDR1 is SGHTA and CDR2 FQGNSA.

This clonotype was seen just once. The chain recombines TRBV10-3 with TRBJ2-5; the match to TRBD1 covers 7 bases. CDR1 is ENHRY, CDR2 SYGVKD, per germline. CDR3 length: 15 residues. J lost 11 bases, V lost 4 bases, and 16 bases had no gene match. The CDR3 spells CAISVRQGGGNEQYF. In DNA form, the CDR3 reads TGTGCCATCAGTGTCCGACAGGGTGGGGGCAATGAGCAGTACTTC.

The V gene is TRBV20-1, the J gene TRBJ2-3, with a tentative D call TRBD2 (6 bases). Per germline, CDR1 DFQATT and CDR2 SNEGSKA (reference sequence). This CDR3 comprises 15 residues. V dropped 3 bases and J dropped 5 bases, with 18 bases sitting between them. In DNA form, the CDR3 reads TGCAGTGCTAGGATTACAGCGGGCGACGGAGATACGCAGTATTTT. Protein sequence: CSARITAGDGDTQYF.

This clonotype has a single count. V is TRBV4-3 and J is TRBJ1-4; no definite D call. The ends were cut back, 2 bases at V and 0 bases at J, with 7 bases in the middle. The CDR3 is made up of 15 amino acids. Looked up from germline, CDR1 is LGHNA and CDR2 is YSLEER. The CDR3: CASSQIAPTNEKLFF. CDR3 nucleotide sequence: TGCGCCAGCAGCCAAATCGCACCAACTAATGAAAAACTGTTTTTT.

The chain has TRBV4-1 and TRBJ1-1, with D tentatively TRBD1 (5 bases). CDR1 is MGHRA and CDR2 is YSYEKL in the germline V gene. This CDR3 contains 16 residues. Trimming took off 0 bases at V and 1 base at J, with 12 bases between the two ends. In DNA form, the CDR3 reads TGCGCCAGCAGCCAAGAAGACCGGGGCACGAACACTGAAGCTTTCTTT. Translation: CASSQEDRGTNTEAFF.

The chain links TRBV5-1 to TRBJ2-1; D remains unclear. Trimming shortened V by 5 bases and J by 8 bases, and 14 bases separated the two germline ends. CDR3 length: 13 amino acids. The germline V gene has CDR1 SGHRS and CDR2 YFSETQ. CDR3 coding DNA: TGCGCCAGCAGGGATTGGGTCTCAGATGAGCAGTTCTTC. Amino acid sequence: CASRDWVSDEQFF.

The gene calls are TRBV21-1 and TRBJ1-4. TRBV21-1 is described as a pseudogene. The CDR3 runs to 14 residues. The CDR3 loop is CASSRGGPNEKLFF. The DNA for the CDR3 is TGTGCCAGCAGCAGGGGAGGCCCTAATGAAAAACTGTTTTTT.

The chain carries TRBV28 and TRBJ2-1; 11 bases line up with TRBD2. CDR3 size: 19 residues. The V and J ends lost 7 bases and 0 bases, in that order; junction bases with no gene match: 14. Germline V gives CDR1 MDHEN, CDR2 SYDVKM. CDR3 nucleotide sequence: TGTGCCAGCAAAGGGCGGCTAGCGGGGGGCAAGAGCTCCTACAATGAGCAGTTCTTC. This sequence encodes CASKGRLAGGKSSYNEQFF. The variable domain in full, with the rest retrieved from reference TRBV28 and TRBJ2-1, is DVKVTQSSRYLVKRTGEKVFLECVQDMDHENMFWYRQDPGLGLRLIYFSYDVKMKEKGDIPEGYSVSREKKERFSLILESASTNQTSMYLCASKGRLAGGKSSYNEQFFGPGTRLTVL.

A few counts support this clonotype. CDR3 bases: TGCGCCAGCAGCTTATCAACAGGGTCAGGGAACTATGGCTACACCTTC. Protein sequence: CASSLSTGSGNYGYTF. The genes are TRBV5-1 and TRBJ1-2, with a possible D match to TRBD1 (6 bases). CDR1 is SGHRS, CDR2 YFSETQ, per germline. V was pared by 2 bases and J by 2 bases, with 16 bases between. The CDR3 extends over 16 amino acids.

This clonotype was counted once. The V gene is TRBV5-1, the J gene TRBJ2-5; 9 bases fit TRBD2. The CDR3 consists of 20 residues. The germline V gene encodes CDR1 SGHRS and CDR2 YFSETQ. The J segment lost 11 bases and the V segment lost 0 bases, leaving 26 bases of the junction unmatched. In DNA form, the CDR3 reads TGCGCCAGCAGCTTGGAAGGGTTGGTGGGTTCGCGGGGGGGCCTAAGTGAGCAGTACTTC. This sequence encodes CASSLEGLVGSRGGLSEQYF. The variable domain in full, with the rest retrieved from reference TRBV5-1 and TRBJ2-5, is KAGVTQTPRYLIKTRGQQVTLSCSPISGHRSVSWYQQTPGQGLQFLFEYFSETQRNKGNFPGRFSGRQFSNSRSEMNVSTLELGDSALYLCASSLEGLVGSRGGLSEQYFGPGTRLLVL.

The rearrangement joins TRBV5-1 to TRBJ2-5; no reliable D call. The CDR3 length is 15 residues. The V gene lost 4 bases and the J gene lost 5 bases, with 18 bases spanning the gap. Germline V gene data show CDR1 as SGHRS and CDR2 as YFSETQ. The CDR3 loop is CASSPTSASGETQYF. As DNA, the CDR3 is TGCGCCAGCAGCCCCACCTCGGCGAGTGGGGAGACCCAGTACTTC.

Points on this clonotype: The junction and the germline gene differ at one end; a read error may be behind it. V usage is TRBV2 and J usage is TRBJ2-7; D is perhaps TRBD2 (5 bases). CDR1 is SNHLY and CDR2 is FYNNEI in the germline V gene. The CDR3 runs 13 residues. The CDR3 DNA sequence: TGTGACAGCAGCCGGGGAAGCTCCTACGAGCAGTACTTC. Its translation: CDSSRGSSYEQYF. Supplemented by reference TRBV2 and TRBJ2-7, the full variable domain reads EPEVTQTPSHQVTQMGQEVILRCVPISNHLYFYWYRQILGQKVEFLVSFYNNEISEKSEIFDDQFSVERPDGSNFTLKIRSTKLEDSAMYFCDSSRGSSYEQYFGPGTRLTVT.